What follows is one T cell receptor beta chain and its context. The antigen it recognizes is unknown. These data are taken from a study of human CD8 memory T cell subsets (dated by TCRdb to 2020 to 2022). A note on the overall study: To assess how stem-like (TSTEM), progenitor exhausted-like (TPEX) and effector memory CD8+ T cell subsets are clonally related, the TCRbeta repertoires of these three subsets were compared. Six donors each provided TSTEM, TPEX and effector memory subsets, from which TCRbeta repertoires were obtained.

A Human TCR Profiling Kit was used to prepare UMI-labeled 5' RACE TCRbeta libraries. The same number of PCR cycles was used to prepare all TCRbeta libraries in parallel. The study's processing was this. Between about 2,800 and 18,000 functional CDR3beta clonotypes were contained in each TCRbeta library. MIGEC 1.2.9 was used for UMI extraction and consensus assembly, with a minimum of three reads required per UMI. MiXCR 3.0.3 was used to extract the in-frame CDR3beta repertoires. After each sample was downsampled to 42,000 randomly selected UMIs, diversity metrics were computed in VDJtools 1.2.1. For each sample pair, the repertoire overlap metrics D, R and F2 were calculated in VDJtools using the top 3,000 clones. Each entry corresponds to one CDR3 protein sequence from reads that TCRdb reprocessed, and DNA is not given. V and J calls and clone size were set by TCRdb, not the authors. This specimen's table enumerates thousands of distinct CDR3 sequences. The top ten constitute about 20% of the sample.

Density gradient separation was used to isolate peripheral blood mononuclear cells from buffy coats of healthy donors. In the study, negative magnetic separation with EasySep or MojoSort CD8+ T cell isolation kits was used to enrich total CD8+ T cells. An RNeasy Mini Kit was used to extract total RNA from duplicate vials of around 150,000 sorted CD8+ T cells per subset. The PBMCs were used fresh or after being cryopreserved in fetal bovine serum with about 10% DMSO. CD8+ T cell subsets were sorted to purity by fluorescence-activated cell sorting on a FACSAria III. The research as a whole found: Greater repertoire diversity in TSTEM than in TPEX subsets was suggested by Chao1 estimates, potentially reflecting a broader range of specificities. Only TCRbeta chains were sequenced, and repertoire comparisons rested on 6 or 7 donors tested with paired t-tests and Bonferroni correction. Normalized Shannon-Wiener diversity was similarly high in TSTEM and TPEX subsets, while effector memory subsets were less diverse by comparison. Clonotypes were shared with effector memory cells by both stem-like subsets, but only minimal overlap was found between TSTEM and TPEX repertoires, suggesting distinct antigen spectra.

From cysteine to phenylalanine, the CDR3 is 16 amino acids long. DNA is not on record. Based on the germline V gene (reference sequence), the CDR1 and CDR2 sequences are SEHNR and FQNEAQ. The rearranged chain carries TRBV7-9 and TRBJ2-3; without DNA, the TCRdb call of TRBD2 cannot be checked. This clonotype was obtained from a human donor in good health. The sequenced material came from CD8+ T cells from PBMCs. The CDR3 here reads CASSLEPRGVSDTQYF. The full variable domain, with segments outside the CDR3 supplied by the reference TRBV7-9 and TRBJ2-3 proteins, appears as DTGVSQNPRHKITKRGQNVTFRCDPISEHNRLYWYRQTLGQGPEFLTYFQNEAQLEKSRLLSDRFSAERPKGSFSTLEIQRTEQGDSAMYLCASSLEPRGVSDTQYFGPGTRLTVL.